The 12 T cell receptor beta chains below were found in one sample sequenced in a study of blood T cell repertoires in COVID-19. Sequenced by immunoSEQ multiplex PCR; TCRdb stores in-frame clones only, minus some. The sample has hundreds of thousands of clones; around 86% are singletons. Material: peripheral blood. These receptors all come from a woman aged 25 to 45 with active or convalescent COVID-19.

The chain has TRBV9 and TRBJ2-1; 12 nucleotides agree with TRBD2. Unmatched junction bases numbered 2, after V lost 3 bases and J lost 7 bases. CDR3 size: 14 residues. Germline lookup yields CDR1 SGDLS and CDR2 YYNGEE. The CDR3 protein is CASSGTSGKNEQFF. CDR3 coding DNA: TGTGCCAGCAGCGGGACTAGCGGGAAAAATGAGCAGTTCTTC. Based on the CDR3 plus reference TRBV9 and TRBJ2-1, the full variable domain is DSGVTQTPKHLITATGQRVTLRCSPRSGDLSVYWYQQSLDQGLQFLIQYYNGEERAKGNILERFSAQQFPDLHSELNLSSLELGDSALYFCASSGTSGKNEQFFGPGTRLTVL.

This chain links TRBV19 with TRBJ2-1; 13 nucleotides line up with TRBD2. The CDR3 has 15 amino acids. From germline, CDR1 is LNHDA and CDR2 SQIVND (reference sequence). The CDR3: CSSGEGLAGRNEQFF. The CDR3 bases are TGTAGTTCTGGGGAGGGACTAGCGGGACGGAATGAGCAGTTCTTC.

This chain uses TRBV7-6 with TRBJ2-7; 8 bases map to TRBD2. The length of the CDR3 is 15 residues. V shed 5 bases, J shed 3 bases, and the junction held 9 bases outside the gene matches. Germline-derived CDR1 and CDR2 are SGHVS and FNYEAQ. DNA of the CDR3: TGTGCCAGCAGCCCAGAGCGGGGGTCCAACTACGAGCAGTACTTC. Translation: CASSPERGSNYEQYF.

This clone was counted a single time. The chain carries TRBV20-1 and TRBJ1-2; D call uncertain. The CDR3 runs 13 residues. The ends were cut back, 3 bases at V and 4 bases at J, with 12 bases in the middle. Germline CDR1 reads DFQATT; CDR2 reads SNEGSKA (reference sequence). CDR3 sequence (DNA): TGCAGTGCTAGTGCTGGTGGGAGCTATGGCTACACCTTC. Its protein product is CSASAGGSYGYTF.

This chain uses TRBV19 with TRBJ2-7, with no clear D. Looked up from germline, CDR1 is LNHDA and CDR2 is SQIVND (reference sequence). Between the trimmed V and J ends, which lost 5 bases and 2 bases, there was a span of 10 bases. The length of the CDR3 is 13 residues. As DNA, the CDR3 is TGTGCCAGTAGTTCCCTTTTTCCCTACGAGCAGTACTTC. This codes for CASSSLFPYEQYF.

This clone has a handful of counts. The rearrangement links TRBV10-3 to TRBJ1-2; perhaps TRBD1 as D (6 bases). Trimming removed 7 bases from V and 4 bases from J, with 13 bases in between. Germline loops: CDR1 ENHRY, CDR2 SYGVKD. This CDR3 has 13 amino acids. The CDR3 loop is CAIKLGGGYGYTF. CDR3 DNA sequence: TGTGCCATCAAGTTGGGAGGGGGCTATGGCTACACCTTC.

This clone was counted between two and nine times. The CDR3 spells CASSDGYEAFF. In DNA, the CDR3 is TGTGCCAGCAGCGACGGGTATGAAGCTTTCTTT. This chain connects TRBV2 to TRBJ1-1, with unresolved D. The germline gives CDR1 SNHLY, CDR2 FYNNEI. CDR3 length equals 11 residues. Trimming took 6 bases from V and 7 from J, leaving 9 bases between them.

V is TRBV5-1 and J is TRBJ1-4; 7 bases line up with TRBD1. The junction had 10 bases not matched to a gene; V was cut back by 0 bases and J by 5 bases. This CDR3 contains 17 residues. Germline V gives CDR1 SGHRS, CDR2 YFSETQ. The CDR3 DNA reads as TGCGCCAGCAGCTTGGACTACCGAGGGACAGAAAATGAAAAACTGTTTTTT. Its protein product is CASSLDYRGTENEKLFF.

This chain links TRBV10-1 with TRBJ1-5, with D tentatively TRBD1 (6 bases). Germline V gene lookup returns CDR1 WNHNN and CDR2 SYGVQD (reference sequence). This CDR3 has 18 residues. Trimming pared 0 bases from V and 2 bases from J, leaving 17 bases between. DNA for the CDR3: TGCGCCAGCAGTGAGTCTATCTACAGGGCATCTGGCAATCAGCCCCAGCATTTT. This encodes CASSESIYRASGNQPQHF.

The CDR3 nucleotides read TGTGCCAGCGGGGGCGGACCCTACGAGCAGTACTTC. This encodes CASGGGPYEQYF. V usage is TRBV6-5 and J usage is TRBJ2-7, with D perhaps TRBD1 (6 bases). V dropped 8 bases and J dropped 2 bases, with 10 bases sitting between them. Germline CDR1 is MNHEY and CDR2 is SVGAGI. The CDR3 runs to 12 residues.

The chain links TRBV30 to TRBJ1-4; TRBD1 might be the D (5 bases). The germline V and J ends were trimmed by 8 bases and 8 bases, with 15 bases remaining between them. This CDR3 has 12 residues. The germline V gene has CDR1 GTSNPN and CDR2 SVGIG (reference sequence). The CDR3 region has the DNA TGTGCCAACCCACGGGGGGACGAAAAACTGTTTTTT. This translates into CANPRGDEKLFF.

The chain carries TRBV6-5 and TRBJ1-4; D is uncertain. From germline, CDR1 is MNHEY and CDR2 SVGAGI. V lost 5 bases, J lost 1 base, and 14 bases lay in between. The CDR3 runs 16 residues. CDR3 sequence: CASSHFGRITNEKLFF. The CDR3 nucleotides read TGTGCCAGCAGTCACTTTGGGAGGATAACTAATGAAAAACTGTTTTTT.